Following are 17 T cell receptor beta chains from one sample sequenced in a study of blood T cell repertoires in COVID-19. TCRdb keeps only in-frame clones here, not all; method: immunoSEQ multiplex PCR. The sample lists around 120,000 clones; 55% to 75% were seen once. The material sequenced was peripheral blood. The receptors were sampled from a human donor with acute or convalescent COVID-19. The donor label of this sample is uncertain.

The rearrangement uses TRBV30 and TRBJ1-3, with D maybe TRBD1 (5 bases). The CDR3 is made up of 13 amino acids. The V end lost 4 bases, the J end lost 2 bases, and 9 bases lay between the germline ends. The germline CDR1 and CDR2 sequences are GTSNPN and SVGIG (reference sequence). The CDR3 nucleotides are TGTGCCTGGATGGGGGGTACTGGAAACACCATATATTTT. As protein: CAWMGGTGNTIYF. The full variable domain, rest sourced from reference TRBV30 and TRBJ1-3, is SQTIHQWPATLVQPVGSPLSLECTVEGTSNPNLYWYRQAAGRGLQLLFYSVGIGQISSEVPQNLSASRPQDRQFILSSKKLLLSDSGFYLCAWMGGTGNTIYFGEGSWLTVV.

V is TRBV6-6 and J is TRBJ2-7; 10 bases are shared with TRBD1. The CDR3 extends over 14 amino acids. The V gene end was trimmed by 10 bases and the J gene end by 1 base; junction bases not matched to a gene: 7. Germline V CDR1 and CDR2: MNHNY, SVGAGI (reference sequence). CDR3 amino acids: CATTDRGGSYEQYV. CDR3 DNA sequence: TGTGCCACCACGGACAGGGGGGGATCCTACGAGCAGTACGTC.

The V and J genes are TRBV7-2 and TRBJ1-3; 8 bases line up with TRBD1. This CDR3 comprises 16 residues. V dropped 1 base and J dropped 3; count of bases not matched to a gene: 5. The germline CDR1 and CDR2 sequences are SGHTA and FQGNSA. CDR3 nucleotide sequence: TGTGCCAGCAGCTTAGGGCAGGGGGCTGGTGGAAACACCATATATTTT. It translates to CASSLGQGAGGNTIYF.

The chain recombines TRBV4-1 with TRBJ2-7, with TRBD2 identical over 11 bases. Germline V gene lookup returns CDR1 MGHRA and CDR2 YSYEKL. CDR3 length: 18 residues. V was pared by 0 bases and J by 0 bases, with 7 bases of the junction left unmatched. The CDR3 loop is CASSQDRLAGGLSYEQYF. The CDR3 DNA reads TGCGCCAGCAGCCAAGACCGTCTAGCGGGGGGACTCTCCTACGAGCAGTACTTC.

The gene calls are TRBV29-1 and TRBJ1-4, with 10 bases that match TRBD1. The V gene's germline CDR1 is SQVTM and CDR2 ANQGSEA. The CDR3 totals 13 residues. Trimming cost V 5 bases and J 6 bases; bases outside gene matches: 3. The CDR3 sequence: CSVQGTGDEKLFF. CDR3 nucleotides: TGCAGCGTTCAGGGGACAGGGGATGAAAAACTGTTTTTT.

The V call is TRBV7-6, the J call TRBJ2-5, with D possibly TRBD1 on 5 matching bases. CDR1 and CDR2 from the germline V gene are SGHVS and FNYEAQ. V lost 3 bases and J 3 bases, leaving 11 bases between the germline ends. CDR3 length equals 14 residues. The CDR3 reads CASSFTGQKETQYF. The CDR3 nucleotides are TGTGCCAGCAGCTTTACCGGACAAAAAGAGACCCAGTACTTC.

The J gene is TRBJ1-1, the V gene TRBV6-5; D not certain. Trimming stripped 0 bases from V and 1 base from J, with 6 bases between. The CDR3 runs to 14 residues. Germline CDR1 reads MNHEY; CDR2 reads SVGAGI. The CDR3 region is CASSYSPGNTEAFF. In DNA form, the CDR3 reads TGTGCCAGCAGTTACTCTCCGGGGAACACTGAAGCTTTCTTT.

The rearrangement links TRBV11-2 to TRBJ2-7, with D perhaps matching TRBD1 (6 bases). The V end lost 5 bases, the J end lost 2 bases, and 13 bases lay between the germline ends. This CDR3 spans 14 amino acids. Germline CDR1 and CDR2: SGHAT and FQNNGV. The CDR3 DNA reads as TGTGCCAGCAGCAAACCGACAGGAACCTACGAGCAGTACTTC. Its translation: CASSKPTGTYEQYF.

The rearrangement links TRBV6-5 to TRBJ1-3; D is possibly TRBD1 (5 bases). V lost 6 bases to trimming and J lost 2 bases, with 11 bases between them. CDR1 MNHEY and CDR2 SVGAGI come from the germline V gene. This CDR3 is built from 14 residues. The CDR3: CASSPEGPGNTIYF. In DNA form, the CDR3 reads TGTGCCAGCAGCCCGGAGGGGCCTGGAAACACCATATATTTT.

The J gene is TRBJ2-7, the V gene TRBV5-1; perhaps TRBD2 as D (5 bases). Germline assignment: CDR1 SGHRS and CDR2 YFSETQ. The CDR3 runs 14 residues. Trimming took off 4 bases at V and 0 bases at J, with 11 bases between the two ends. CDR3 amino acids: CASSVREFSYEQYF. CDR3 DNA sequence: TGCGCCAGCAGCGTTCGGGAATTCTCCTACGAGCAGTACTTC.

This clone was observed once. This chain links TRBV3-1 (or the pseudogene TRBV3-2) with TRBJ2-5; 8 bases align to TRBD2. This CDR3 has 16 amino acids. CDR1 is LGHDT, CDR2 YNNKEL, per germline (reference sequence). The ends lost 0 bases at V and 5 bases at J; junction bases unmatched: 8. The CDR3 here is CASSQEGTRGRETQYF. DNA of the CDR3: TGTGCCAGCAGCCAAGAAGGGACTAGGGGTCGGGAGACCCAGTACTTC.

This clone has at least ten counts. The chain employs TRBV2 and TRBJ1-6; D uncertain. Germline CDR1 and CDR2: SNHLY and FYNNEI. The CDR3 covers 14 residues. Trimming left V 7 bases short and J 2 bases short, with 9 bases between. The CDR3 loop is CASIRSAYNSPLHF. The CDR3 nucleotides read TGTGCCAGCATCCGGAGTGCCTATAATTCACCCCTCCACTTT.

The chain employs TRBV11-2 and TRBJ2-1; TRBD2 matches at 8 bases. The CDR3 extends over 14 amino acids. The germline V gene encodes CDR1 SGHAT and CDR2 FQNNGV. CDR3 in DNA: TGTGCTAGCGGTAGCGGGGTCGTCTACAATGAGCAGTTCTTC. Translation: CASGSGVVYNEQFF. Drawing the rest from reference TRBV11-2 and TRBJ2-1, the complete variable domain is EAGVAQSPRYKIIEKRQSVAFWCNPISGHATLYWYQQILGQGPKLLIQFQNNGVVDDSQLPKDRFSAERLKGVDSTLKIQPAKLEDSAVYLCASGSGVVYNEQFFGPGTRLTVL.

V usage is TRBV10-3 and J usage is TRBJ2-3; a weak D match, TRBD1 (5 bases). Germline-derived CDR1 and CDR2 are ENHRY and SYGVKD. The CDR3 totals 14 residues. The germline V and J ends were trimmed by 6 bases and 0 bases, with 10 bases remaining between them. CDR3 protein: CAIRPQGSTDTQYF. In DNA, the CDR3 is TGTGCCATCAGGCCTCAGGGAAGCACAGATACGCAGTATTTT.

V and J are TRBV15 and TRBJ2-5; TRBD2 matches at 7 bases. V shed 3 bases and J 0 bases; nucleotides not matched to a gene: 1. The CDR3 length is 14 residues. CDR1 and CDR2 (germline): LNHNV, YYDKDF (reference sequence). The CDR3 DNA reads as TGTGCCACCAGCAGGGGACTAAACCAAGAGACCCAGTACTTC. Encoded protein: CATSRGLNQETQYF.

The chain combines TRBV5-1 with TRBJ2-1; TRBD1 aligns across 7 bases. Unmatched junction bases numbered 8, after V lost 3 bases and J lost 5 bases. This CDR3 has 15 residues. Looked up from germline, CDR1 is SGHRS and CDR2 is YFSETQ. The DNA for the CDR3 is TGCGCCAGCAGCTATCCGGGACAGCCGAACAATGAGCAGTTCTTC. It specifies CASSYPGQPNNEQFF.

This clone showed up just once. The sample has other DNA sequences that encode this CDR3 too. V and J are TRBV4-2 and TRBJ1-1, with 10 bases identical to TRBD1. The CDR3 is made up of 14 amino acids. V trimming: 0 bases; J trimming: 5 bases; junction bases outside the gene matches: 0. The germline V gene encodes CDR1 LGHNA and CDR2 YNFKEQ. CDR3 DNA sequence: TGTGCCAGCAGCCAAGAGGGACAGGGGACTGAAGCTTTCTTT. Translation: CASSQEGQGTEAFF.